Reported below is one T cell receptor beta chain. The junction does not match germline at one end; this may be a read error. This sample was taken from a study of T cell changes during pregnancy in multiple sclerosis. CDR1 is SGHTA, CDR2 FQGTGA, per germline. The CDR3 loop spans 15 amino acids. Using immunoSEQ multiplex PCR, the repertoire was profiled, and TCRdb retains in-frame clones only, with some absent. The table has under 60,000 clones, approximately 92% seen once. Sample: CD4+ T cells from peripheral blood mononuclear cells, taken after pregnancy. The chain employs TRBV7-3 and TRBJ1-2; 7 nucleotides agree with TRBD1. The TCR was taken from a female donor with multiple sclerosis, enrolled in a pregnancy study. This chain's CDR3 is CASSLTGADAYGYTF. The CDR3, as DNA: TGTGCCAGCAGCCTAACAGGGGCCGATGCCTATGGCTACACCTTC.